The clone carrying this T cell receptor beta chain was detected once. These data originate in a study of blood T cell repertoires in COVID-19. Study context: The origin of the acute and convalescent COVID-19 samples was the United States, Italy and Spain.

Original methodology: The authors estimated nucleated cell counts from reference gene primer amplification. Generated by immunoSEQ multiplex PCR, the TCRdb table keeps only in-frame clones and is missing some. The DNA gave D and trimming, while V, J and clone size come from that table. This sample yields roughly 200,000 clones, of which roughly four fifths are seen a single time; 10% to 15% belongs to the top ten. This CDR3 spans 14 amino acids. Germline V gene lookup returns CDR1 LNHNV and CDR2 YYDKDF (reference sequence). V was clipped by 7 bases and J by 4 bases; unmatched bases: 4. Allocation to cohorts depended on clinical history reported by the participants. Two negative PCRs, clearance, or symptom resolution were required of recovered Cohort 3 donors.

Source material: PBMCs or T cells enriched from blood (not recorded which). The chain carries TRBV15 and TRBJ2-1; TRBD2 matches 10 bases. The TCR originated in a man aged 35-49 years who had recovered from COVID-19. The CDR3 region has the DNA TGTGCCACCATGACTAGCGGGCCATACAATGAGCAGTTCTTC. Protein product: CATMTSGPYNEQFF.